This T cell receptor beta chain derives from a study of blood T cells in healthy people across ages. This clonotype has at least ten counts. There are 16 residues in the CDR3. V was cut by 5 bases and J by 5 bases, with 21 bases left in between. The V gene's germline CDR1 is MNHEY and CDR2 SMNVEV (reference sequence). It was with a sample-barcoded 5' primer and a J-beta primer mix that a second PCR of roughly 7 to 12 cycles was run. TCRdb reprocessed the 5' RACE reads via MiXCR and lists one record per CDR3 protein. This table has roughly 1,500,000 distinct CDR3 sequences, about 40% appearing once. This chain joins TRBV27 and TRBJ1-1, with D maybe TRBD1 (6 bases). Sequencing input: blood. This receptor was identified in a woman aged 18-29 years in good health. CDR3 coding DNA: TGTGCCAGCAGTCGCGGGGGGTCGGGGGGGCGGACTGAAGCTTTCTTT. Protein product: CASSRGGSGGRTEAFF.